This TCR beta chain came from a study of T cell responses to AZD1222 COVID-19 vaccine. This clone was seen once. Its antigen remains unidentified. Trimming shortened V by 3 bases and J by 1 base, and 7 bases separated the two germline ends. The CDR3 length is 15 residues. Germline CDR1 MNHNS, CDR2 SASEGT. Study results and limitations: Spike-specific TCR breadth and depth were elevated following two AZD1222 doses. Among vaccine-associated CD4 TCRs, coverage spanned spike, with dominance at 160-218 and 743-854. Only after the peak T cell response were repertoires sampled.

Produced via immunoSEQ multiplex PCR; TCRdb's table is partial and in-frame only. Here the sample spans approximately 99,000 clones, roughly 90% being singletons. V is TRBV6-1 and J is TRBJ2-6; D not resolved. The sequencing used peripheral blood, collected on day 0 of MenACWY control vaccination. The sequence came from an adult in good health. CDR3 in amino acids: CASSDVGSGANVLTF. The CDR3 nucleotides read TGTGCCAGCAGTGACGTGGGGTCTGGGGCCAACGTCCTGACTTTC.